The 10 T cell receptor beta chains below come from one sample, sequenced in a study of immune heterogeneity within non-small cell lung tumors listed by TCRdb under 2018. The TCR template was genomic DNA extracted from bulk tumor tissue, and 600 to 650 ng of gDNA was amplified for each sample. During surgery, multiple biopsies were taken from each primary tumor, with sampling sites spaced as far apart as possible within the tumor mass. Patients in the study cohort, which was described as untreated, were newly diagnosed NSCLC cases going through curative surgery. Data came from a HiSeq X Ten. A multiplex PCR system amplified the TCR beta CDR3 region, with a first 10-cycle round using 32 V-gene forward and 13 J-gene reverse primers. The public reads were reprocessed in TCRdb via fastp at Q25 and MiXCR, keeping in-frame beta chains. Entries that share a CDR3 protein sequence are merged under the most common genes and DNA. The sample yields 2,500 to 3,500 distinct CDR3 sequences; roughly 40% were counted once. Of the sample, roughly 20% falls within the top ten clones.

Sequencing input: lung tumor tissue. Source of these receptors: a woman between 45 and 65 years old with non-small cell lung cancer.

By share of the sample, this clonotype is medium-sized. The chain combines TRBV6-4 with TRBJ2-7; D call uncertain. Germline CDR1 and CDR2: MRHNA and SNTAGT. V lost 2 bases, J lost 2 bases, and 10 bases lay in between. This CDR3 region has 14 residues. CDR3 nucleotides: TGTGCCAGCAGTGACAGGGTCGTCGCCTACGAGCAGTACTTC. Protein product: CASSDRVVAYEQYF.

By proportion, this clonotype is medium-sized. V is TRBV5-1 and J is TRBJ1-1; 9 bases are a match to TRBD1. V lost 0 bases and J lost 6; bases outside the gene matches: 0. This CDR3 is built from 13 residues. Germline V gene sequence: CDR1 SGHRS, CDR2 YFSETQ. The CDR3 protein is CASSLGQGAEAFF. The CDR3 coding sequence is TGCGCCAGCAGCTTGGGACAGGGGGCTGAAGCTTTCTTT.

This clonotype was counted once. This may be a read error, as it is one base from a much larger clone. The rearrangement uses TRBV6-1 and TRBJ1-1; 10 bases align to TRBD1. Germline V gene sequence: CDR1 MNHNS, CDR2 SASEGT. The CDR3 is 15 residues long. Unmatched junction bases numbered 10, after V lost 5 bases and J lost 7 bases. As DNA, the CDR3 is TGTGCCAGCAGTATGGGGGGGACAGGGGAAAATGAAGCTTTCTTT. Protein sequence: CASSMGGTGENEAFF.

The chain recombines TRBV5-1 with TRBJ2-5; D possibly uses TRBD1 or TRBD2 (5 bases each). CDR1 is SGHRS, CDR2 YFSETQ, per germline. The length of the CDR3 is 13 residues. Trimming took off 3 bases at V and 4 bases at J, with 10 bases between the two ends. The CDR3 is CASSYGGAETQYF. The CDR3 nucleotides are TGCGCCAGCAGCTATGGGGGAGCAGAGACCCAGTACTTC.

This chain connects TRBV28 to TRBJ2-7; D gene uncertain. V was pared by 3 bases and J by 2 bases, with 8 bases between. CDR1 is MDHEN and CDR2 is SYDVKM in the germline V gene. The CDR3 has 13 residues. For the CDR3, the DNA is TGTGCCAGCAGTTTTCCCCAGACCTACGAGCAGTACTTC. Its translation is CASSFPQTYEQYF.

V usage is TRBV7-9 and J usage is TRBJ2-4; 7 bases map to TRBD2. V lost 3 bases and J lost 3; bases outside the gene matches: 5. In germline, CDR1 is SEHNR, CDR2 FQNEAQ (reference sequence). This CDR3 spans 15 amino acids. The CDR3 DNA reads TGTGCCAGCAGCTTTGGGGGAGGGAACAAAAACATTCAGTACTTC. Encoded protein: CASSFGGGNKNIQYF.

This clonotype qualifies as medium-sized. The rearrangement links TRBV29-1 to TRBJ2-7; 13 bases map to TRBD2. This CDR3 has 15 amino acids. Germline loops: CDR1 SQVTM, CDR2 ANQGSEA. V lost 3 bases and J lost 4; bases outside the gene matches: 6. CDR3 sequence (DNA): TGCAGCGTTGAGAGACTAGCGGGGGGTAGGTACGAGCAGTACTTC. Translated: CSVERLAGGRYEQYF.

V is TRBV9 and J is TRBJ2-3; no clear D gene. This CDR3 has 16 residues. V shed 0 bases and J shed 2 bases, with 13 bases lying between them. From germline, CDR1 is SGDLS and CDR2 YYNGEE. CDR3 amino acids: CASSVGFGPYTDTQYF. The CDR3 nucleotides are TGTGCCAGCAGCGTAGGGTTTGGTCCTTACACAGATACGCAGTATTTT.

This chain joins TRBV5-5 and TRBJ1-2; D is undetermined. The length of the CDR3 is 15 residues. V gave up 0 bases and J gave up 4 bases, with 13 bases separating them. Germline CDR1 SGHKS, CDR2 YYEKEE (reference sequence). CDR3 sequence: CASSLEVQDAYGYTF. The CDR3 DNA reads TGTGCCAGCAGCTTGGAGGTTCAGGATGCCTATGGCTACACCTTC.

This rearrangement joins TRBV15 to TRBJ2-7; D unresolved. Germline CDR1 LNHNV, CDR2 YYDKDF (reference sequence). Trimming left V 0 bases short and J 0 bases short, with 15 bases between. The CDR3 sequence is 17 residues long. In DNA, the CDR3 is TGTGCCACCAGCAGAGATTATTCAGTATTATACTCCTACGAGCAGTACTTC. This translates into CATSRDYSVLYSYEQYF.